The source of this T cell receptor beta chain is a study of tumor T cells in aggressive B-cell lymphoma. Trimming took 7 bases from V and 0 from J; bases not matched to a gene: 10. The length of the CDR3 is 16 residues. Germline loops: CDR1 MNHNY, CDR2 SVGAGI (reference sequence). Here immunoSEQ multiplex PCR was the method, and the copy in TCRdb shows in-frame clones only, minus some. The data hold some 2,000 clones, with about 91% observed a single time. This clonotype originated in an adult with diffuse large B cell lymphoma. Sequencing was performed on tumor tissue. This chain connects TRBV6-6 to TRBJ2-7, with TRBD1 matching over 9 bases. The CDR3 bases are TGTGCCAGCACGGACAGGGGTCGTCTAAGCTCCTACGAGCAGTACTTC. Its translation: CASTDRGRLSSYEQYF.